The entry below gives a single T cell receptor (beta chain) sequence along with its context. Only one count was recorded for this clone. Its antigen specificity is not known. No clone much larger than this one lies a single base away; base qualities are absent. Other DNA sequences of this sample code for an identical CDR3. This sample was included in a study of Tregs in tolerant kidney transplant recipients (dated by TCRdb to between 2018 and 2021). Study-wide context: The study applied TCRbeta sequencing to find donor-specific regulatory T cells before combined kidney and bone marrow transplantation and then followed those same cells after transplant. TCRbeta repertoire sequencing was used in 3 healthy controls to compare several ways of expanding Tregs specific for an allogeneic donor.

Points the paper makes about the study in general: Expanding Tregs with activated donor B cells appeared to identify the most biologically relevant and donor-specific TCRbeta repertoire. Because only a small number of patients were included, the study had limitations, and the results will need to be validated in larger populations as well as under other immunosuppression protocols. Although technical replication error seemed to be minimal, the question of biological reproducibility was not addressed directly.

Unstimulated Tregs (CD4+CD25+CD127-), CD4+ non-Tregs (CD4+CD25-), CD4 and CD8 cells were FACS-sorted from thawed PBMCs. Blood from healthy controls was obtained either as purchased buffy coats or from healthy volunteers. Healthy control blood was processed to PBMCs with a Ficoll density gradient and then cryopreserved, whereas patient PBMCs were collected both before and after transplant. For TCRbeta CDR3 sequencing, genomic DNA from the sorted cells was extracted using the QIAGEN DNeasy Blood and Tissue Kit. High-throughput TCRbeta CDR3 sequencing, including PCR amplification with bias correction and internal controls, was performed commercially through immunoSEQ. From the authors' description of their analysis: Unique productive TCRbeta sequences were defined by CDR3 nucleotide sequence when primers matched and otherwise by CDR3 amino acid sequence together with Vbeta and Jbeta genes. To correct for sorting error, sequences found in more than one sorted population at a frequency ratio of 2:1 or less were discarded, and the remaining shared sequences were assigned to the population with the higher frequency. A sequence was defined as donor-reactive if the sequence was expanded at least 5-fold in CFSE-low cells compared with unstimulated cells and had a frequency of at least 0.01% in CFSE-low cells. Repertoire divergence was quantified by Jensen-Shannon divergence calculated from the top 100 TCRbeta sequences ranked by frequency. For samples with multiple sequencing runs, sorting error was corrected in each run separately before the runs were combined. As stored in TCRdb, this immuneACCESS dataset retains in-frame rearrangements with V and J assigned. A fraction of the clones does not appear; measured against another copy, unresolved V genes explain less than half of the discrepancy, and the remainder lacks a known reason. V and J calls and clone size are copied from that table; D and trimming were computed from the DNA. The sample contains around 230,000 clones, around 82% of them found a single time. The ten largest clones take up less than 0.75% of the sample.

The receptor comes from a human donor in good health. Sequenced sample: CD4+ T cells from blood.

The CDR3 reads CASSPDRGNQPQHF. The nucleotides read TGTGCCAGCAGCCCCGACAGGGGGAATCAGCCCCAGCATTTT. In this chain, TRBV11-2 is recombined with TRBJ1-5, and TRBD1 aligns with 9 junction nucleotides. Trimmed from V: 5 bases; trimmed from J: 4 bases; junction bases lacking a gene match: 3. The CDR3, cysteine through phenylalanine, is 14 amino acids long. CDR3 DNA only is kept here, 42 bases in frame from base 1. The CDR1 and CDR2 encoded by the germline V gene are SGHAT and FQNNGV.